This entry lists 29 T cell receptor beta chains sequenced from one sample in a study of T-cell reconstitution after alpha-beta-depleted transplantation in children. Library preparation (for TCRbeta) was performed with unique molecular identifiers. TCRdb reprocessed the PCR reads with MiXCR, giving one entry per CDR3 protein. The sample includes about 240,000 distinct CDR3 sequences, 12% of them seen just once. The sequencing here drew on PBMCs from the stem cell graft donor, taken from the stem cell graft. The receptors stem from a human donor who donated a stem cell graft to a child with acute lymphoblastic leukemia.

This clonotype was seen at least ten times. The genes are TRBV12-3 or TRBV12-4 and TRBJ1-5; D uncertain. With 2 bases removed from V and 0 bases from J, the gap between germline ends came to 11 bases. This CDR3 comprises 16 residues. The CDR3 DNA reads as TGTGCCAGCAGTTTACGGGAGAACTATAGCAATCAGCCCCAGCATTTT. Its translation: CASSLRENYSNQPQHF.

In its sample, this clonotype was seen many times. The genes are TRBV24-1 and TRBJ2-2, with TRBD1 as a possible D gene (5 bases). The CDR3 has 13 amino acids. V was pared by 7 bases and J by 2 bases, with 7 bases between. The germline gives CDR1 KGHDR, CDR2 SFDVKD. Written as DNA, the CDR3 is TGTGCCACCAGAGACAGAAACACCGGGGAGCTGTTTTTT. It is translated as CATRDRNTGELFF.

With respect to this clonotype: A read error may account for a junction end that differs from germline. J is TRBJ1-4 and V is TRBV7-2; weak D call: TRBD1 (5 bases). Germline V lookup: CDR1 SGHTA, CDR2 FQGNSA. The CDR3 covers 14 residues. The CDR3 DNA reads as TGTGCCAGCAGCCCCATCGGGGGTAATGAAAAAATGTTTTTT. The encoded protein is CASSPIGGNEKMFF.

This chain links TRBV6-1 with TRBJ2-5, with 11 positions matching TRBD1. The V gene end was trimmed by 6 bases and the J gene end by 4 bases; junction bases not matched to a gene: 10. The CDR3 totals 16 residues. Germline V lookup: CDR1 MNHNS, CDR2 SASEGT. CDR3 sequence: CASSVRGQGAGETQYF. In DNA form, the CDR3 reads TGTGCCAGCAGCGTTCGCGGACAGGGGGCGGGAGAGACCCAGTACTTC.

At least ten counts were recorded for this clonotype. The V gene is TRBV12-3 or TRBV12-4, the J gene TRBJ2-7, with D maybe TRBD2 (5 bases). The CDR3 extends over 14 amino acids. V was clipped by 1 base and J by 5 bases, with 12 bases between them. This CDR3 is CASSLGLASNEQYF. The CDR3 DNA is TGTGCCAGCAGTTTAGGGCTAGCTTCTAACGAGCAGTACTTC.

The chain joins TRBV7-9 to TRBJ2-1, with D possibly being TRBD2 (6 bases). V was pared by 2 bases and J by 6 bases, with 14 bases between. Germline CDR1 is SEHNR and CDR2 is FQNEAQ (reference sequence). The length of the CDR3 is 15 residues. CDR3 DNA: TGTGCCAGCAGCTTACAAGGCGGGACCCGCAATGAGCAGTTCTTC. Residues: CASSLQGGTRNEQFF.

In its sample, this clonotype was seen many times. The chain joins TRBV7-9 to TRBJ1-2; D remains unclear. Germline CDR1 and CDR2: SEHNR and FQNEAQ (reference sequence). V shed 4 bases and J shed 1 base, with 13 bases lying between them. CDR3 length: 15 amino acids. DNA for the CDR3: TGTGCCAGCAGCTCAGGTCTCGGGAGTAACTATGGCTACACCTTC. Translated, it gives CASSSGLGSNYGYTF.

This clonotype has a count of ten or more. The chain joins TRBV11-2 to TRBJ1-2; a possible D gene is TRBD1 (5 bases). The V and J ends lost 5 bases and 0 bases respectively, with 13 bases between them. The V gene's germline CDR1 is SGHAT and CDR2 FQNNGV. The CDR3 covers 15 residues. The DNA of the CDR3 is TGTGCCAGCAGCGCCGCAAGGGGTTCTAACTATGGCTACACCTTC. As protein: CASSAARGSNYGYTF. The full variable domain, its missing parts supplied by reference TRBV11-2 and TRBJ1-2, is EAGVAQSPRYKIIEKRQSVAFWCNPISGHATLYWYQQILGQGPKLLIQFQNNGVVDDSQLPKDRFSAERLKGVDSTLKIQPAKLEDSAVYLCASSAARGSNYGYTFGSGTRLTVV.

This clonotype was found many times. V usage is TRBV11-2 and J usage is TRBJ2-4; 12 nucleotides match TRBD2. Germline-derived CDR1 and CDR2 are SGHAT and FQNNGV. The CDR3 sequence is 21 residues long. V trimming: 5 bases; J trimming: 0 bases; junction bases outside the gene matches: 17. CDR3 coding DNA: TGTGCCAGCAGCCCCGCCGGGGTGGCTAGCGGGAGGGGGATAGCCAAAAACATTCAGTACTTC. Amino acids: CASSPAGVASGRGIAKNIQYF. Variable domain in full (rest from reference TRBV11-2 and TRBJ2-4): EAGVAQSPRYKIIEKRQSVAFWCNPISGHATLYWYQQILGQGPKLLIQFQNNGVVDDSQLPKDRFSAERLKGVDSTLKIQPAKLEDSAVYLCASSPAGVASGRGIAKNIQYFGAGTRLSVL.

Note on this clonotype: This may be a read error: a much more frequent sequence differs by one nucleotide. The chain joins TRBV3-1 to TRBJ1-1; tentatively, D is TRBD1 (6 bases). With 4 bases removed from V and 5 bases from J, the gap between germline ends came to 14 bases. The CDR3 has 14 residues. The germline V gene encodes CDR1 LGHDT and CDR2 YNNKEL (reference sequence). The CDR3, as DNA: TGTGCCAGCAGCCCACTGGGGGCGAAAACTGAAGCTTTCTTT. Protein product: CASSPLGAKTEAFF.

As concerns this clonotype: A read error may be the cause here, since a much bigger clone is one base away. The chain carries TRBV29-1 and TRBJ1-1, with D unresolved. Germline values: CDR1 SQVTM, CDR2 ANQGSEA. This CDR3 spans 13 amino acids. V was trimmed by 7 bases and J by 2 bases, leaving 14 bases between them. For the CDR3, the DNA is TGCAGCGGATCCGTACATCTTAACACTGAAGCTTTCTTT. It is translated as CSGSVHLNTEAFF. The variable domain in full, with the rest retrieved from reference TRBV29-1 and TRBJ1-1, is SAVISQKPSRDICQRGTSLTIQCQVDSQVTMMFWYRQQPGQSLTLIATANQGSEATYESGFVIDKFPISRPNLTFSTLTVSNMSPEDSSIYLCSGSVHLNTEAFFGQGTRLTVV.

This clonotype was recorded many times. The V gene is TRBV29-1, the J gene TRBJ1-2, with D unclear. Trimming cost V 5 bases and J 4 bases, with 17 bases left between them. This CDR3 is built from 14 residues. CDR1 and CDR2 from the germline V gene are SQVTM and ANQGSEA. The CDR3 loop is CSVPAQAAGYGYTF. The CDR3 bases are TGCAGCGTTCCCGCCCAGGCGGCGGGCTATGGCTACACCTTC.

This clonotype was observed at least ten times. V is TRBV7-6 and J is TRBJ1-5, with 9 nucleotides matching TRBD1. The CDR3 is made up of 16 amino acids. Germline V gene lookup returns CDR1 SGHVS and CDR2 FNYEAQ. J was trimmed by 0 bases and V by 5 bases; bases with no gene match: 5. CDR3 coding DNA: TGTGCCAGCAGCCCCCGGACAGGGGTTAGCAATCAGCCCCAGCATTTT. The encoded protein is CASSPRTGVSNQPQHF. The full variable domain, its missing parts supplied by reference TRBV7-6 and TRBJ1-5, is GAGVSQSPRYKVTKRGQDVALRCDPISGHVSLYWYRQALGQGPEFLTYFNYEAQQDKSGLPNDRFSAERPEGSISTLTIQRTEQRDSAMYRCASSPRTGVSNQPQHFGDGTRLSIL.

As regards this clonotype: A single base separates this from a much larger clone, so it may be a read error. V usage is TRBV7-2 and J usage is TRBJ1-2; D not certain. CDR3 size: 16 residues. In germline, CDR1 is SGHTA, CDR2 FQGNSA. The CDR3 is CASSETSRSYYYGCTF. Here the CDR3 DNA reads TGTGCCAGCAGCGAGACTTCCCGGAGCTATTACTATGGCTGCACCTTC.

This clonotype occurred a few times. The chain combines TRBV7-2 with TRBJ2-7; TRBD2 aligns across 9 bases. V gave up 4 bases and J gave up 3 bases; unmatched junction bases: 10. The CDR3 totals 16 residues. Per germline, CDR1 SGHTA and CDR2 FQGNSA. The CDR3 DNA is TGTGCCAGCAGCTCCCGGCCGCCAGCGGGGGGCTACGAGCAGTACTTC. Encoded protein: CASSSRPPAGGYEQYF.

The sample holds many counts of this clonotype. This chain links TRBV5-1 with TRBJ1-2, with a tentative D call TRBD1 (5 bases). The CDR3 length is 15 residues. Germline CDR1 reads SGHRS; CDR2 reads YFSETQ. Trimming stripped 2 bases from V and 1 base from J, with 12 bases between. The CDR3 region has the DNA TGCGCCAGCAGCTTCGGGGCAGGCGGTAACTATGGCTACACCTTC. Protein product: CASSFGAGGNYGYTF.

In this sample, this clonotype turned up many times. The chain uses TRBV4-3 and TRBJ2-7; the match to TRBD1 covers 7 bases. CDR1 and CDR2 from the germline V gene are LGHNA and YSLEER. V shed 4 bases, J shed 3 bases, and the junction held 9 bases outside the gene matches. This CDR3 region has 15 residues. The CDR3 DNA reads as TGCGCCAGCAGCCCGGAGACAGGGCGGTTCTACGAGCAGTACTTC. Its translation: CASSPETGRFYEQYF.

The gene calls are TRBV5-1 and TRBJ2-7; TRBD1 agrees at 10 bases. The length of the CDR3 is 16 residues. Germline CDR1 reads SGHRS; CDR2 reads YFSETQ. Losses at the gene ends were 3 bases for V and 7 bases for J; bases not matched to a gene: 13. CDR3 amino acids: CASSWLTGTGDREQYF. Here the CDR3 DNA reads TGCGCCAGCAGCTGGCTTACCGGGACAGGGGACAGGGAGCAGTACTTC. Drawing the rest from reference TRBV5-1 and TRBJ2-7, the complete variable domain is KAGVTQTPRYLIKTRGQQVTLSCSPISGHRSVSWYQQTPGQGLQFLFEYFSETQRNKGNFPGRFSGRQFSNSRSEMNVSTLELGDSALYLCASSWLTGTGDREQYFGPGTRLTVT.

This clonotype came up many times. V is TRBV6-5 and J is TRBJ1-2; D gene uncertain. This CDR3 has 17 residues. Trimming cost V 4 bases and J 7 bases, with 25 bases left between them. The V gene's germline CDR1 is MNHEY and CDR2 SVGAGI. The CDR3 here is CASSSPRSAGPSRGYTF. The CDR3 DNA sequence: TGTGCCAGCAGTTCGCCCCGGTCCGCAGGTCCGTCCCGTGGCTACACCTTC.

This clonotype was seen ten or more times. The chain employs TRBV11-1 and TRBJ1-1, with D maybe TRBD1 (6 bases). Germline assignment: CDR1 SGHAT and CDR2 FQDESV (reference sequence). V was shortened by 2 bases and J by 4 bases, with 29 bases between the two germline ends. This CDR3 is built from 20 residues. The DNA for the CDR3 is TGTGCCAGCAGCTTATATGGGAGCTCCCCGAACAAAGCAGGGGTCACTGAAGCTTTCTTT. This gives the protein CASSLYGSSPNKAGVTEAFF.

This clonotype came up many times. The rearrangement joins TRBV12-3 or TRBV12-4 to TRBJ2-2, with 11 nucleotides matching TRBD1. With 8 bases clipped from V and 4 bases from J, the junction kept 6 bases outside the gene matches. This CDR3 is 15 amino acids long. The CDR3 bases are TGTGCCAGCGTGCGAGGGACAGGGGGCACCGGGGAGCTGTTTTTT. Protein sequence: CASVRGTGGTGELFF.

Many counts were recorded for this clonotype. CDR3 in amino acids: CSASALTGGLLFF. CDR3 DNA: TGCAGTGCTAGCGCCCTCACGGGGGGATTACTGTTTTTT. The rearrangement joins TRBV20-1 to TRBJ1-4; D perhaps matches TRBD1 (5 bases). The CDR3 sequence is 13 residues long. Germline V gene lookup returns CDR1 DFQATT and CDR2 SNEGSKA (reference sequence). Trimming removed 3 bases from V and 13 bases from J, with 18 bases in between.

This clonotype was seen repeatedly, ten times or more. The rearrangement uses TRBV6-5 and TRBJ2-7, with 11 bases matching TRBD1. The CDR3 consists of 15 residues. Germline loops: CDR1 MNHEY, CDR2 SVGAGI. J was trimmed by 4 bases and V by 0 bases; bases with no gene match: 2. The CDR3 loop reads CASSYSGTGGYEQYF. DNA of the CDR3: TGTGCCAGCAGTTACTCCGGGACAGGGGGTTACGAGCAGTACTTC.

This clonotype occurred many times. This chain joins TRBV28 and TRBJ2-5; D is undetermined. CDR1 is MDHEN, CDR2 SYDVKM, per germline. This CDR3 is built from 12 residues. V was cut by 2 bases and J by 5 bases, with 6 bases left in between. CDR3 amino acids: CASSLLEETQYF. For the CDR3, the DNA is TGTGCCAGCAGTTTACTCGAGGAGACCCAGTACTTC.

The chain uses TRBV4-2 and TRBJ2-1; TRBD2 matches 11 bases. Germline V lookup: CDR1 LGHNA, CDR2 YNFKEQ. The V gene end was trimmed by 3 bases and the J gene end by 5 bases; junction bases not matched to a gene: 6. The CDR3 has 16 residues. The CDR3 is CASSHAGLAGNNEQFF. Written as DNA, the CDR3 is TGTGCCAGCAGCCACGCAGGACTAGCGGGCAACAATGAGCAGTTCTTC.

This clonotype came up many times. This sequence joins TRBV20-1 and TRBJ2-2; D tentatively reads TRBD1 or TRBD2 (6 bases each). Germline V CDR1 and CDR2: DFQATT, SNEGSKA (reference sequence). The ends were cut back, 1 base at V and 3 bases at J, with 18 bases in the middle. The CDR3 covers 17 residues. The CDR3 sequence is CSARGSLGGGDTGELFF. CDR3 nucleotide sequence: TGCAGTGCTAGAGGATCCTTGGGGGGCGGGGACACCGGGGAGCTGTTTTTT.

This clonotype was observed at least ten times. V and J are TRBV7-9 and TRBJ2-7; TRBD1 agrees at 10 bases. CDR3 size: 14 residues. The junction had 4 bases not matched to a gene; V was cut back by 5 bases and J by 3 bases. The V gene's germline CDR1 is SEHNR and CDR2 FQNEAQ (reference sequence). CDR3: CASSTGDRGYEQYF. The CDR3 coding sequence is TGTGCCAGCAGCACCGGGGACAGGGGCTACGAGCAGTACTTC.

This clonotype has ten or more counts. This chain uses TRBV29-1 with TRBJ1-2; D possibly corresponds to TRBD1 (5 bases). Germline assignment: CDR1 SQVTM and CDR2 ANQGSEA. The CDR3 length is 11 residues. V gave up 4 bases and J gave up 8 bases, with 11 bases separating them. CDR3 amino acids: CSVGQGGGYTF. CDR3 coding DNA: TGCAGCGTTGGTCAGGGTGGAGGCTACACCTTC.

There are many counts of this clonotype. The V and J genes are TRBV4-3 and TRBJ2-5; D is possibly TRBD1 (7 bases). Trimming removed 1 base from V and 5 bases from J, with 17 bases in between. CDR1 and CDR2 from the germline V gene are LGHNA and YSLEER. The CDR3 loop spans 16 amino acids. CDR3 residues: CASSQGPGGIGETQYF. Written as DNA, the CDR3 is TGCGCCAGCAGCCAAGGCCCAGGGGGGATTGGGGAGACCCAGTACTTC.